What follows are 29 T cell receptor beta chains derived from one specimen sequenced in a study of cytomegalovirus exposure and HLA in healthy donors. PCR primers comprised 60 Vbeta and 13 Jbeta primers. Assay: immunoSEQ multiplex PCR; the TCRdb copy retains only in-frame clones and omits some. The top ten hold roughly 1.8% of the sample, which has about 140,000 clones, approximately 57% seen once. Sample: PBMCs. These receptors all stem from a male donor in good health and CMV-seronegative.

This clone was picked up a small number of times. V is TRBV19 and J is TRBJ2-5; TRBD2 matches at 12 bases. The germline gives CDR1 LNHDA, CDR2 SQIVND (reference sequence). Trimming took 10 bases from V and 5 from J; bases not matched to a gene: 8. This CDR3 spans 14 amino acids. The CDR3 DNA is TGTGCCACCTTTTCCGGGACTAGCGGGGAGACCCAGTACTTC. Amino acids: CATFSGTSGETQYF.

This chain links TRBV5-1 with TRBJ2-5, with no clear D. Judging by the DNA end, TRBJ2-7 fits better; the J call may be wrong. Germline V gene sequence: CDR1 SGHRS, CDR2 YFSETQ. The CDR3 spans 12 residues. In DNA, the CDR3 is TGCGCCAGCAACGCAGCCAACTACGAGCAGTACTTC. Encoded protein: CASNAANYEQYF.

V gene TRBV5-1 combines with J gene TRBJ1-2, with TRBD1 matching over 8 bases. V shed 0 bases and J 1 base; nucleotides not matched to a gene: 11. Germline CDR1 SGHRS, CDR2 YFSETQ. This CDR3 has 18 amino acids. The CDR3 is CASSLAGGTGIINYGYTF. In DNA, the CDR3 is TGCGCCAGCAGCTTGGCGGGTGGGACAGGAATTATTAACTATGGCTACACCTTC.

This clone is judged medium-sized. This sequence joins TRBV4-1 and TRBJ1-6; 7 bases map to TRBD1. Looked up from germline, CDR1 is MGHRA and CDR2 is YSYEKL. This CDR3 region has 17 residues. V shed 2 bases and J 1 base; nucleotides not matched to a gene: 5. CDR3 coding DNA: TGCGCCAGCAGCCAATCGGGGACAGAATCCTATAATTCACCCCTCCACTTT. Its protein product is CASSQSGTESYNSPLHF.

This sequence joins TRBV30 and TRBJ1-2, with 7 positions matching TRBD1. The CDR3 sequence is 13 residues long. The germline gives CDR1 GTSNPN, CDR2 SVGIG (reference sequence). The junction had 11 bases not matched to a gene; V was cut back by 5 bases and J by 8 bases. The CDR3 DNA is TGTGCCTGGGGGATACAGGGGTTTAGAGGCTACACCTTC. Protein product: CAWGIQGFRGYTF.

Here the CDR3 DNA reads TGTGCCAGCTCAGGGAGGTTGTCACAGGGAGGGAGTTACTACGAGCAGTACTTC. It yields the protein CASSGRLSQGGSYYEQYF. The chain has TRBV18 and TRBJ2-7; TRBD2 is a possible D gene (7 bases). V dropped 5 bases and J dropped 3 bases, with 26 bases sitting between them. This CDR3 is built from 18 residues. The V gene's germline CDR1 is KGHSH and CDR2 LQKENI. The full variable domain, with the rest looked up from reference TRBV18 and TRBJ2-7, is NAGVMQNPRHLVRRRGQEARLRCSPMKGHSHVYWYRQLPEEGLKFMVYLQKENIIDESGMPKERFSAEFPKEGPSILRIQQVVRGDSAAYFCASSGRLSQGGSYYEQYFGPGTRLTVT.

The chain carries TRBV5-1 and TRBJ2-3; the match to TRBD2 covers 7 bases. This CDR3 comprises 15 residues. V lost 4 bases and J lost 1; bases outside the gene matches: 6. Looked up from germline, CDR1 is SGHRS and CDR2 is YFSETQ. The CDR3 loop reads CASSDGLGGTDTQYF. CDR3 sequence (DNA): TGCGCCAGCAGCGACGGACTAGGGGGCACAGATACGCAGTATTTT. The whole variable domain, filled in from reference TRBV5-1 and TRBJ2-3, reads KAGVTQTPRYLIKTRGQQVTLSCSPISGHRSVSWYQQTPGQGLQFLFEYFSETQRNKGNFPGRFSGRQFSNSRSEMNVSTLELGDSALYLCASSDGLGGTDTQYFGPGTRLTVL.

The chain links TRBV5-1 to TRBJ2-3; the match to TRBD1 covers 12 bases. CDR1 and CDR2 from the germline V gene are SGHRS and YFSETQ. CDR3 size: 15 residues. V dropped 0 bases and J dropped 10; count of bases not matched to a gene: 6. CDR3 nucleotides: TGCGCCAGCAGCTTGGTGGGACAGGGGGCATCGGCGCAGTATTTT. It translates to CASSLVGQGASAQYF.

The chain recombines TRBV4-1 with TRBJ1-1; 7 bases match TRBD1. V lost 2 bases to trimming and J lost 4 bases; unmatched junction nucleotides: 7. The CDR3 runs to 15 residues. Germline V lookup: CDR1 MGHRA, CDR2 YSYEKL. CDR3 sequence reads: CASSQWTGRGTEAFF. As DNA, the CDR3 is TGCGCCAGCAGCCAATGGACAGGACGGGGCACTGAAGCTTTCTTT.

This clone was detected a few times. This sequence joins TRBV7-9 and TRBJ1-4; no definite D call. Germline V gives CDR1 SEHNR, CDR2 FQNEAQ (reference sequence). The length of the CDR3 is 13 residues. V was clipped by 1 base and J by 11 bases, with 11 bases between them. CDR3 protein: CASSLGLADKLFF. CDR3 in DNA: TGTGCCAGCAGCTTAGGGTTGGCAGATAAACTGTTTTTT.

As to this clone: The junction and the germline gene differ at one end; a read error may be behind it. V usage is TRBV7-9 and J usage is TRBJ1-2, with 7 bases matching TRBD1. This CDR3 spans 16 amino acids. Germline CDR1 SEHNR, CDR2 FQNEAQ (reference sequence). This CDR3 reads CSSSNTLTGADYGYTF. In DNA, the CDR3 is TGTTCCAGCAGCAATACCTTAACAGGGGCAGACTATGGCTACACCTTC.

For the CDR3, the DNA is TGTGCCAGCAGCTTTAACGGGGACAGATACAATGAGCAGTTCTTC. It yields the protein CASSFNGDRYNEQFF. The chain has TRBV5-5 and TRBJ2-1; 7 bases line up with TRBD1. The CDR3 has 15 amino acids. Germline CDR1 is SGHKS and CDR2 is YYEKEE (reference sequence). Trimming at V came to 2 bases and at J to 4 bases, leaving 6 bases not matched to a gene.

CDR3 in amino acids: CASSHLAGPYNEQFF. The CDR3 DNA follows: TGCGCCAGCAGCCATTTAGCGGGGCCTTACAATGAGCAGTTCTTC. J is TRBJ2-1 and V is TRBV4-1; 8 bases match TRBD2. The germline gives CDR1 MGHRA, CDR2 YSYEKL. CDR3 length: 15 amino acids. Trimming removed 3 bases from V and 4 bases from J; junction bases left unmatched: 5.

This clone has just a few counts. V usage is TRBV7-9 and J usage is TRBJ2-2, with D uncertain. Trimming stripped 3 bases from V and 0 bases from J, with 17 bases between. The CDR3 consists of 18 residues. Germline CDR1 is SEHNR and CDR2 is FQNEAQ (reference sequence). In nucleotides, the CDR3 is TGTGCCAGCAGCTTTTACTTACAGATAAGAGCGAACACCGGGGAGCTGTTTTTT. It codes for CASSFYLQIRANTGELFF.

This clone appeared a few times. The chain employs TRBV9 and TRBJ1-2; D gene ambiguous. There are 17 residues in the CDR3. Germline V gives CDR1 SGDLS, CDR2 YYNGEE. Trimming took off 0 bases at V and 3 bases at J, with 18 bases between the two ends. CDR3 DNA: TGTGCCAGCAGCGTAGCCCCATCCTCTTCTAGCGACTATGGCTACACCTTC. It codes for CASSVAPSSSSDYGYTF.

The V and J genes are TRBV30 and TRBJ1-5; D is unresolved. The CDR3 runs to 14 residues. Germline-derived CDR1 and CDR2 are GTSNPN and SVGIG (reference sequence). V lost 0 bases and J lost 5, with 11 bases in between. CDR3 residues: CAWSVQDIYQPQHF. In DNA form, the CDR3 reads TGTGCCTGGAGTGTACAAGATATCTATCAGCCCCAGCATTTT.

The chain links TRBV7-2 to TRBJ1-5; D is ambiguous. The germline V gene has CDR1 SGHTA and CDR2 FQGNSA. V lost 4 bases and J 10 bases, leaving 14 bases between the germline ends. The CDR3 extends over 13 amino acids. As DNA, the CDR3 is TGTGCCAGCAGCTACTACCCTGCGCGACCCCAGCATTTT. It specifies CASSYYPARPQHF.

The chain joins TRBV29-1 to TRBJ1-2, with D possibly matching TRBD1 (6 bases). The V gene lost 7 bases and the J gene lost 6 bases, with 12 bases spanning the gap. The germline CDR1 and CDR2 sequences are SQVTM and ANQGSEA. The CDR3 runs to 11 residues. The CDR3, as DNA: TGCAGCGGACAGGAAGGGCATGGCTACACCTTC. As protein: CSGQEGHGYTF.

This sequence joins TRBV15 and TRBJ1-4; the match to TRBD1 covers 10 bases. J gave up 8 bases and V 3 bases, and 6 bases lay outside the gene matches. Germline V lookup: CDR1 LNHNV, CDR2 YYDKDF (reference sequence). The CDR3 length is 15 residues. CDR3 nucleotide sequence: TGTGCCACCAGCAGGCTGACAGGGGGCGACGAAAAACTGTTTTTT. This gives the protein CATSRLTGGDEKLFF.

Only a few counts were recorded for this clone. This sequence joins TRBV4-1 and TRBJ1-6; D is unclear. Germline V gives CDR1 MGHRA, CDR2 YSYEKL. The CDR3 is made up of 13 amino acids. Trimming took off 0 bases at V and 13 bases at J, with 10 bases between the two ends. The chain's CDR3 is CASSQDPRPPLHF. The CDR3 DNA reads as TGCGCCAGCAGCCAAGACCCGAGGCCGCCCCTCCACTTT.

This clone was recorded a few times. This sequence joins TRBV12-5 and TRBJ1-1; D is perhaps TRBD1 (5 bases). Germline CDR1 and CDR2: LGHNT and FRNRAP. The V gene lost 3 bases and the J gene lost 5 bases, with 16 bases spanning the gap. The CDR3 contains 15 residues. The CDR3 region has the DNA TGTGCTAGTGGTTTAAAGATCTATGACAGAACTGAAGCTTTCTTT. This translates into CASGLKIYDRTEAFF.

The chain is built from TRBV6-1 and TRBJ2-7, with D possibly matching TRBD2 (7 bases). CDR1 is MNHNS, CDR2 SASEGT, per germline. V lost 5 bases and J 3 bases, leaving 14 bases between the germline ends. CDR3 length: 14 residues. CDR3 DNA: TGTGCCAGCAGTCCACGGGGGGCCGGCTACGAGCAGTACTTC. Translating it yields CASSPRGAGYEQYF.

The V call is TRBV5-4, the J call TRBJ1-1; tentative D call: TRBD1 (5 bases). CDR3 length: 13 amino acids. The germline V gene has CDR1 SGHNT and CDR2 YYREEE (reference sequence). V lost 2 bases and J 1 base, leaving 6 bases between the germline ends. CDR3 sequence (DNA): TGTGCCAGCAGCTTCGACAGGAACACTGAAGCTTTCTTT. As protein: CASSFDRNTEAFF. Full variable domain (missing parts from reference TRBV5-4 and TRBJ1-1): ETGVTQSPTHLIKTRGQQVTLRCSSQSGHNTVSWYQQALGQGPQFIFQYYREEENGRGNFPPRFSGLQFPNYSSELNVNALELDDSALYLCASSFDRNTEAFFGQGTRLTVV.

For this clone: Because the CDR3 is missing its conserved closing phenylalanine or tryptophan, this is likely a read error. The limits of the CDR3 on the DNA are not certain, so only TCRdb's listed CDR3 is given. The CDR3 sequence: CASSARDRLNV. This chain links TRBV2 with TRBJ1-4; the D call in the table, TRBD1, was not verified against the DNA. Counting both end residues, the CDR3 totals 11 amino acids. Germline values: CDR1 SNHLY, CDR2 FYNNEI.

The rearrangement uses TRBV19 and TRBJ2-3; 7 bases line up with TRBD2. The ends lost 4 bases at V and 1 base at J; junction bases unmatched: 2. The CDR3 is made up of 14 amino acids. Germline V gives CDR1 LNHDA, CDR2 SQIVND (reference sequence). The chain's CDR3 is CASSTLAGTDTQYF. The CDR3 bases are TGTGCCAGTAGTACCCTAGCGGGCACAGATACGCAGTATTTT.

This chain uses TRBV28 with TRBJ1-5, with a tentative D call TRBD1 (6 bases). Trimming took 6 bases from V and 4 from J, leaving 13 bases between them. CDR3 length: 14 residues. Germline V gene lookup returns CDR1 MDHEN and CDR2 SYDVKM. CDR3 bases: TGTGCCAGCAGGCTACAGGGACGAAATCAGCCCCAGCATTTT. It encodes CASRLQGRNQPQHF.

The chain links TRBV4-3 to TRBJ2-5; D might be TRBD1 (6 bases). This CDR3 region has 14 residues. Germline V gene sequence: CDR1 LGHNA, CDR2 YSLEER. V lost 3 bases and J 5 bases, leaving 13 bases between the germline ends. The CDR3 DNA is TGCGCCAGCAGCCAGCAACAGGGTTTGGAGACCCAGTACTTC. It translates to CASSQQQGLETQYF.

The V call is TRBV7-2, the J call TRBJ2-4; D is perhaps TRBD1 (6 bases). Looked up from germline, CDR1 is SGHTA and CDR2 is FQGNSA. The V end was cut by 5 bases, the J end by 0 bases, with 8 bases between. This CDR3 is 14 amino acids long. CDR3 nucleotide sequence: TGTGCCAGCAGCCCGGACAGAGCCAAAAACATTCAGTACTTC. It is translated as CASSPDRAKNIQYF.

The chain carries TRBV11-1 and TRBJ1-1, with 8 positions matching TRBD1. The length of the CDR3 is 14 residues. The germline V gene encodes CDR1 SGHAT and CDR2 FQDESV (reference sequence). Losses at the gene ends were 5 bases for V and 4 bases for J; bases not matched to a gene: 6. The CDR3 nucleotides are TGTGCCAGCAGCCCAGACAGGGGTATCACTGAAGCTTTCTTT. This codes for CASSPDRGITEAFF. The full variable domain, rest sourced from reference TRBV11-1 and TRBJ1-1, is EAEVAQSPRYKITEKSQAVAFWCDPISGHATLYWYRQILGQGPELLVQFQDESVVDDSQLPKDRFSAERLKGVDSTLKIQPAELGDSAMYLCASSPDRGITEAFFGQGTRLTVV.